Below, 23 T cell receptor beta chains from the same sample are listed, as sequenced in a study of control samples from healthy donors and cancer patients. Using immunoSEQ multiplex PCR, the repertoire was profiled, and TCRdb retains in-frame clones only, with some absent. This table holds about 150,000 clones, 92% found once. The sequenced material came from blood. The source of these receptors is a woman between 25 and 40 years old in good health.

The table lists this clone with a count of one. V gene TRBV7-8 combines with J gene TRBJ1-4; the match to TRBD1 covers 7 bases. This CDR3 has 16 residues. V shed 4 bases, J shed 3 bases, and the junction held 8 bases outside the gene matches. Germline assignment: CDR1 SGHVS and CDR2 FQNEAQ. This chain's CDR3 is CASSYRRQGSNEKLFF. The CDR3 DNA sequence: TGTGCCAGCAGCTATAGGAGACAGGGTTCTAATGAAAAACTGTTTTTT.

This chain connects TRBV6-4 to TRBJ2-3, with 11 bases fitting TRBD2. The CDR3 has 15 residues. The V segment lost 2 bases and the J segment 4 bases; nucleotides outside the gene matches: 2. Germline V gives CDR1 MRHNA, CDR2 SNTAGT. CDR3 sequence (DNA): TGTGCCAGCAGTGACCTAGCGGGAGGCGCAGATACGCAGTATTTT. Its protein product is CASSDLAGGADTQYF.

The chain carries TRBV4-3 and TRBJ1-2; possibly TRBD1 for D (5 bases). V lost 3 bases, J lost 4 bases, and 12 bases lay in between. Germline V CDR1 and CDR2: LGHNA, YSLEER. The CDR3 consists of 14 residues. As DNA, the CDR3 is TGCGCCAGCAGCCAGCCCGGGGCGGTCTATGGCTACACCTTC. The encoded protein is CASSQPGAVYGYTF.

This clone was picked up a small number of times. The V and J genes are TRBV2 and TRBJ1-2, with TRBD1 identical over 7 bases. The CDR3 is 12 residues long. Per germline, CDR1 SNHLY and CDR2 FYNNEI. J was trimmed by 6 bases and V by 10 bases; bases with no gene match: 8. This chain's CDR3 is CATHPGTDGYTF. The CDR3 DNA reads TGTGCCACCCACCCCGGGACAGATGGCTACACCTTC.

This clone was detected only a few times. In the same sample, other DNA sequences code for this CDR3. This chain connects TRBV4-1 to TRBJ1-1; the match to TRBD1 covers 8 bases. This CDR3 contains 15 residues. The V segment lost 5 bases and the J segment 1 base; nucleotides outside the gene matches: 6. CDR1 is MGHRA, CDR2 YSYEKL, per germline. CDR3 amino acids: CASSSRTGRNTEAFF. The CDR3 DNA sequence: TGCGCCAGCAGCTCCCGGACAGGGCGGAACACTGAAGCTTTCTTT.

The J gene is TRBJ2-7, the V gene TRBV19, with TRBD1 matching 8 bases. Germline V CDR1 and CDR2: LNHDA, SQIVND (reference sequence). The CDR3 is 15 amino acids. J gave up 3 bases and V 6 bases, and 10 bases lay outside the gene matches. The CDR3 reads CASSPLVGQVYEQYF. The CDR3 DNA is TGTGCCAGTAGCCCCCTGGTGGGACAGGTCTACGAGCAGTACTTC.

This chain's CDR3 is CASSLRFGGPQHF. The CDR3 DNA is TGTGCCAGCAGTTTACGTTTTGGGGGGCCCCAGCATTTT. The chain employs TRBV12-3 or TRBV12-4 and TRBJ1-5; D might be TRBD1 (5 bases). The CDR3 extends over 13 amino acids. V lost 2 bases to trimming and J lost 9 bases, with 11 bases between them.

The V and J genes are TRBV28 and TRBJ2-7; D is unclear. This CDR3 region has 12 residues. Trimming took 5 bases from V and 4 from J, leaving 9 bases between them. Germline values: CDR1 MDHEN, CDR2 SYDVKM. Here the CDR3 DNA reads TGTGCCAGCAGTCTCGCAAGTTACGAGCAGTACTTC. This sequence encodes CASSLASYEQYF.

The V gene is TRBV3-1 (or the pseudogene TRBV3-2), the J gene TRBJ2-7, with 9 bases that match TRBD2. This CDR3 region has 16 residues. The V gene end was trimmed by 0 bases and the J gene end by 5 bases; junction bases not matched to a gene: 8. Germline V gene data show CDR1 as LGHDT and CDR2 as YNNKEL (reference sequence). The CDR3 region is CASSQDVAGGPHEQYF. In nucleotides, the CDR3 is TGTGCCAGCAGCCAAGATGTGGCGGGAGGGCCTCACGAGCAGTACTTC.

In the case of this clone: In the same sample, other DNA sequences code for this CDR3. CDR3 nucleotide sequence: TGCGCCAGCAGCTTGGAGCAGGGGGGTGGCTACACCTTC. Its protein is CASSLEQGGGYTF. The chain is built from TRBV5-1 and TRBJ1-2; TRBD1 agrees at 7 bases. CDR1 and CDR2 from the germline V gene are SGHRS and YFSETQ. Trimming cost V 0 bases and J 7 bases; bases outside gene matches: 3. CDR3 size: 13 residues.

This chain uses TRBV7-9 with TRBJ2-7; TRBD1 is a possible D gene (6 bases). V was clipped by 0 bases and J by 3 bases, with 15 bases between them. The CDR3 consists of 16 residues. The germline CDR1 and CDR2 sequences are SEHNR and FQNEAQ (reference sequence). The CDR3 region is CASSLAVGTRVYEQYF. The CDR3 bases are TGTGCCAGCAGCTTAGCGGTCGGGACAAGGGTCTACGAGCAGTACTTC.

The chain combines TRBV27 with TRBJ2-7; unclear D gene. The CDR3 has 13 residues. Germline V lookup: CDR1 MNHEY, CDR2 SMNVEV (reference sequence). V was clipped by 6 bases and J by 6 bases, with 15 bases between them. The DNA for the CDR3 is TGTGCCAGCAGGAGTAGCCCAAATGTCGAGCAGTACTTC. Its protein is CASRSSPNVEQYF.

Comments on this clone: Other nucleotide sequences from this sample produce the same CDR3. This sequence joins TRBV29-1 and TRBJ1-4; no firm D call. This CDR3 region has 14 residues. Germline V CDR1 and CDR2: SQVTM, ANQGSEA. The CDR3 DNA reads TGCAGTGTGCGAGGTTCTGCAACTAATGAAAAACTGTTTTTT. Protein product: CSVRGSATNEKLFF.

V is TRBV7-9 and J is TRBJ1-2, with D perhaps TRBD1 (6 bases). Germline CDR1 is SEHNR and CDR2 is FQNEAQ (reference sequence). The CDR3 contains 14 residues. V dropped 5 bases and J dropped 8 bases, with 18 bases sitting between them. The CDR3 sequence is CASSQAIGGGGYTF. CDR3 bases: TGTGCCAGCAGCCAAGCAATCGGGGGCGGCGGCTACACCTTC.

This chain uses TRBV5-5 with TRBJ1-1, with D possibly being TRBD1 (5 bases). V shed 3 bases and J shed 1 base, with 7 bases lying between them. The CDR3 covers 13 residues. The V gene's germline CDR1 is SGHKS and CDR2 YYEKEE (reference sequence). CDR3 in amino acids: CASSWGPNTEAFF. The CDR3 DNA follows: TGTGCCAGCAGCTGGGGACCGAACACTGAAGCTTTCTTT.

This clone has just a few counts. The chain joins TRBV2 to TRBJ2-7; D is perhaps TRBD1 (6 bases). This CDR3 has 15 residues. Germline V gives CDR1 SNHLY, CDR2 FYNNEI. Trimming took 5 bases from V and 7 from J, leaving 21 bases between them. The CDR3 DNA reads TGTGCCAGCAGTCCTCCGGGACAAGGGGCCCTGGAGCAGTACTTC. Protein sequence: CASSPPGQGALEQYF.

J is TRBJ1-2 and V is TRBV6-1; D uncertain. This CDR3 is built from 14 residues. Per the germline V gene, CDR1 is MNHNS and CDR2 is SASEGT. Between the trimmed V and J ends, which lost 2 bases and 5 bases, there was a span of 12 bases. The CDR3 DNA follows: TGTGCCAGCAGTGAACGGACTGCCTCTTATGGCTACACCTTC. This translates into CASSERTASYGYTF.

This chain links TRBV12-3 or TRBV12-4 with TRBJ2-3, with 14 bases aligning to TRBD2. J was trimmed by 13 bases and V by 6 bases; bases with no gene match: 6. CDR3 length equals 13 residues. CDR3 sequence reads: CASRLGLAGVEYF. CDR3 in DNA: TGTGCCAGCAGACTGGGACTAGCGGGAGTTGAGTATTTT.

The chain uses TRBV24-1 and TRBJ1-3, with D perhaps matching TRBD1 (5 bases). Per the germline V gene, CDR1 is KGHDR and CDR2 is SFDVKD. Between the trimmed V and J ends, which lost 4 bases and 2 bases, there was a span of 11 bases. The CDR3 spans 15 residues. CDR3 DNA sequence: TGTGCCACCAGTGACCCCGGGGCAGCTGGAAACACCATATATTTT. Its protein product is CATSDPGAAGNTIYF.

There are a few counts of this clone. The V call is TRBV2, the J call TRBJ1-6; TRBD1 aligns across 11 bases. V trimming: 6 bases; J trimming: 9 bases; junction bases outside the gene matches: 4. Per the germline V gene, CDR1 is SNHLY and CDR2 is FYNNEI. The CDR3 extends over 14 amino acids. The CDR3 DNA reads as TGTGCCAGCAGAGGACAGGGGGCGTCTTCACCCCTCCACTTT. It is translated as CASRGQGASSPLHF.

This chain connects TRBV7-8 to TRBJ2-7; the D gene is possibly TRBD2 (5 bases). Trimming shortened V by 5 bases and J by 3 bases, and 14 bases separated the two germline ends. CDR1 and CDR2 (germline): SGHVS, FQNEAQ. CDR3 length: 14 amino acids. CDR3: CASSRMKGDYEQYF. CDR3 nucleotide sequence: TGTGCCAGCAGCCGCATGAAGGGAGACTACGAGCAGTACTTC.

The CDR3 sequence: CASSSRGNTEAFF. CDR3 DNA: TGCGCCAGCAGCTCCCGGGGGAACACTGAAGCTTTCTTT. The rearrangement uses TRBV5-1 and TRBJ1-1; D is unresolved. The V gene lost 3 bases and the J gene lost 1 base, with 7 bases spanning the gap. The germline V gene has CDR1 SGHRS and CDR2 YFSETQ. The length of the CDR3 is 13 residues.

The rearrangement links TRBV19 to TRBJ1-6; D is perhaps TRBD1 (5 bases). The germline CDR1 and CDR2 sequences are LNHDA and SQIVND (reference sequence). Trimming stripped 7 bases from V and 7 bases from J, with 11 bases between. The CDR3 has 13 residues. In DNA, the CDR3 is TGTGCCAGTACAGGGACGCAGAATTCACCCCTCCACTTT. This sequence encodes CASTGTQNSPLHF.